Below, 10 T cell receptor beta chains from the same sample are listed, as sequenced in a study of cytomegalovirus exposure and HLA in healthy donors. The PCR had 60 Vbeta and 13 Jbeta primers. Profiled with immunoSEQ multiplex PCR; TCRdb holds only in-frame clones, not every one. Seen here are fewer than 200,000 clones, around four fifths observed once, and the top ten hold 1.6%. Sequenced input: PBMCs. The receptors come from a man aged 50 to 60 in good health and CMV-seronegative.

The chain employs TRBV6-6 and TRBJ2-1; maybe TRBD1 (6 bases). Germline V gene sequence: CDR1 MNHNY, CDR2 SVGAGI (reference sequence). Trimming shortened V by 4 bases and J by 7 bases, and 8 bases separated the two germline ends. The CDR3 covers 12 residues. The CDR3 region is CASSSQGNEQFF. As DNA, the CDR3 is TGTGCCAGCAGTTCACAGGGAAATGAGCAGTTCTTC.

This chain uses TRBV12-5 with TRBJ1-1; a weak D match, TRBD1 (6 bases). The germline CDR1 and CDR2 sequences are LGHNT and FRNRAP. V lost 9 bases to trimming and J lost 6 bases, with 14 bases between them. This CDR3 has 12 amino acids. The CDR3 sequence: CASRQGRAEAFF. Written as DNA, the CDR3 is TGTGCTAGCCGTCAGGGGAGAGCTGAAGCTTTCTTT.

The chain links TRBV29-1 to TRBJ2-1; 9 bases map to TRBD2. The CDR3 is made up of 13 amino acids. Germline lookup yields CDR1 SQVTM and CDR2 ANQGSEA. V dropped 7 bases and J dropped 4; count of bases not matched to a gene: 5. CDR3 bases: TGCAGCGCGCGGACTAGCGCGTACAATGAGCAGTTCTTC. It translates to CSARTSAYNEQFF.

This clone has only one observation. V usage is TRBV7-3 and J usage is TRBJ2-3; a possible D gene is TRBD2 (6 bases). Deletions cut 6 bases from V and 6 bases from J, with 7 bases between. This CDR3 has 11 amino acids. Germline assignment: CDR1 SGHTA and CDR2 FQGTGA. The CDR3 loop is CASREGDTQYF. The CDR3 nucleotides read TGTGCCAGCAGGGAGGGTGATACGCAGTATTTT.

This chain joins TRBV7-3 and TRBJ2-7, with D possibly TRBD2 on 5 matching bases. The germline CDR1 and CDR2 sequences are SGHTA and FQGTGA. The V and J ends lost 0 bases and 0 bases respectively, with 6 bases between them. This CDR3 is built from 14 residues. CDR3 nucleotides: TGTGCCAGCAGCTTAACAGGACTCTCCTACGAGCAGTACTTC. Its translation: CASSLTGLSYEQYF.

This rearrangement joins TRBV28 to TRBJ2-1, with no clear D. V was clipped by 5 bases and J by 8 bases, with 16 bases between them. CDR3 length equals 14 residues. Germline-derived CDR1 and CDR2 are MDHEN and SYDVKM. The DNA for the CDR3 is TGTGCCAGCAGTCCCATTCGTGGAGTAGATGAGCAGTTCTTC. Translating it yields CASSPIRGVDEQFF. Looking up the rest from reference TRBV28 and TRBJ2-1 gives the full variable domain: DVKVTQSSRYLVKRTGEKVFLECVQDMDHENMFWYRQDPGLGLRLIYFSYDVKMKEKGDIPEGYSVSREKKERFSLILESASTNQTSMYLCASSPIRGVDEQFFGPGTRLTVL.

This chain uses TRBV27 with TRBJ1-5; 8 bases match TRBD1. There are 14 residues in the CDR3. J lost 5 bases, V lost 5 bases, and 5 bases had no gene match. Germline V CDR1 and CDR2: MNHEY, SMNVEV (reference sequence). This CDR3 reads CASSRTGRHQPQHF. CDR3 coding DNA: TGTGCCAGCAGTAGGACAGGGCGGCATCAGCCCCAGCATTTT.

With regard to this clone: The junction shows a germline mismatch at one end, possibly a read error. This chain uses TRBV7-7 with TRBJ2-3; the match to TRBD1 covers 10 bases. This CDR3 has 15 residues. Germline V gene sequence: CDR1 SSHAT, CDR2 FNYEAQ (reference sequence). The CDR3 DNA is TGTGCTAGCAGCCATGGACAGGGGGAAATAGATACGCAGTATTTT. It translates to CASSHGQGEIDTQYF.

The rearrangement joins TRBV4-3 to TRBJ2-1; tentative D call: TRBD2 (6 bases). Germline V CDR1 and CDR2: LGHNA, YSLEER. The CDR3 has 16 residues. Trimming left V 1 base short and J 5 bases short, with 15 bases between. As DNA, the CDR3 is TGCGCCAGCAGCCAAGTTTCGGGCGGGACCCACAATGAGCAGTTCTTC. Amino acids: CASSQVSGGTHNEQFF.

The sample holds a few counts of this clone. Written as DNA, the CDR3 is TGCGCCAGCAGCCAGGCTAGCGGGGACACCGGGGAGCTGTTTTTT. This sequence encodes CASSQASGDTGELFF. This chain joins TRBV4-3 and TRBJ2-2; 9 bases are a match to TRBD2. V lost 3 bases and J lost 3; bases outside the gene matches: 2. From germline, CDR1 is LGHNA and CDR2 YSLEER. This CDR3 contains 15 residues.